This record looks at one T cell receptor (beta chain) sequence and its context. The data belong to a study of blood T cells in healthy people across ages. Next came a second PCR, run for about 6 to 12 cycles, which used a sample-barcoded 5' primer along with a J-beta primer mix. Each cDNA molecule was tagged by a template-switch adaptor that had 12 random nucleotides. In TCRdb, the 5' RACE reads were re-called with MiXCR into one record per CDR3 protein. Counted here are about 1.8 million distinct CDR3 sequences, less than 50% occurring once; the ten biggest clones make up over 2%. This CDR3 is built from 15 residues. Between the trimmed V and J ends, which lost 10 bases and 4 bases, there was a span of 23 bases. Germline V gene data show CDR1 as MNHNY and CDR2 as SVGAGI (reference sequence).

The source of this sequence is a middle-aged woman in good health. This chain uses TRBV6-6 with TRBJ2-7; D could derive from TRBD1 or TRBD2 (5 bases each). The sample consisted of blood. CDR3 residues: CATAFGAGSPYEQYF. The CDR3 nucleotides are TGTGCCACCGCCTTCGGGGCAGGGAGCCCTTACGAGCAGTACTTC.